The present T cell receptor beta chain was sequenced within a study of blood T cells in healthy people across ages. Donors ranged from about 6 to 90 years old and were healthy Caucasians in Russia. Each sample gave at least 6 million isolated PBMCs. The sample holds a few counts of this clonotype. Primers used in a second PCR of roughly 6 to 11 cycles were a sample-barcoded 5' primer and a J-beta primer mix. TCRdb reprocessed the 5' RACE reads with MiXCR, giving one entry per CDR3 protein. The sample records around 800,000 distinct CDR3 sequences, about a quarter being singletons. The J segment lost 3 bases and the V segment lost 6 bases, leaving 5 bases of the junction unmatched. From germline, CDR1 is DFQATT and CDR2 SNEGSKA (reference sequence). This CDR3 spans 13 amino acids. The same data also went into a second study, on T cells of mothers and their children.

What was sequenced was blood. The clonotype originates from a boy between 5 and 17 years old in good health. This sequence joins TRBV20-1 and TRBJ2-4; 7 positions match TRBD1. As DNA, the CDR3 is TGCAGTGCGACTAACAGGGGCAAAAACATTCAGTACTTC. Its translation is CSATNRGKNIQYF.